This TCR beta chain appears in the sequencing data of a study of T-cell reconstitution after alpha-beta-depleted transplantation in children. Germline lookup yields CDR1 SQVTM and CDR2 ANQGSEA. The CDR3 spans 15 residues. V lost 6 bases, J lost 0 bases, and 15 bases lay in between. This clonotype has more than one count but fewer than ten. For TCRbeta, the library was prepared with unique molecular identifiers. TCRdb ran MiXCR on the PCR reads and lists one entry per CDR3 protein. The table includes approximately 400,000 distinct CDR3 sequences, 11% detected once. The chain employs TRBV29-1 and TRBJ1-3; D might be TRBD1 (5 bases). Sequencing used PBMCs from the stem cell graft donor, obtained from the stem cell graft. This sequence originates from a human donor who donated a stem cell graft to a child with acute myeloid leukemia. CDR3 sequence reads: CSVSPPGSSGNTIYF. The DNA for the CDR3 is TGCAGCGTCTCACCGCCAGGGAGCTCTGGAAACACCATATATTTT.